Listed here is a single TCR beta chain. What it binds is unknown. The junction and the germline gene differ at one end; a read error may be behind it. TCR beta VDJ and CDR3 were profiled, and genomic DNA was the template. TCRdb fed the reads into MiXCR, producing one record per CDR3 protein. The table has around 150,000 distinct CDR3 sequences, around 45% seen once. The CDR3 contains 15 residues. The V gene's germline CDR1 is SGHAT and CDR2 FQNNGV. This record comes from a study of CD8+CD57+ T cells in acquired aplastic anemia. Looking at the study overall: On average, sorted CD4+ and CD8+ cells gave 3.2 ug of DNA. CD4+ cell libraries from healthy donors averaged around 11 million reads. Study outcomes and limitations: There were some 27 CD8+ CDR3 sequences that occurred in both patients and controls.

The sequence derives from a human donor in good health. The sequencing sample was made of sorted CD4+, CD8+, or CD8+CD57+ T cells (not recorded which) from PBMCs. The gene calls are TRBV11-2 and TRBJ1-2; D ambiguous. This CDR3 reads CASSLDPGTNYGYTF. CDR3 nucleotides: TGTGCCAGCAGCCTAGACCCTGGGACTAACTATGGCTACACCTTC.